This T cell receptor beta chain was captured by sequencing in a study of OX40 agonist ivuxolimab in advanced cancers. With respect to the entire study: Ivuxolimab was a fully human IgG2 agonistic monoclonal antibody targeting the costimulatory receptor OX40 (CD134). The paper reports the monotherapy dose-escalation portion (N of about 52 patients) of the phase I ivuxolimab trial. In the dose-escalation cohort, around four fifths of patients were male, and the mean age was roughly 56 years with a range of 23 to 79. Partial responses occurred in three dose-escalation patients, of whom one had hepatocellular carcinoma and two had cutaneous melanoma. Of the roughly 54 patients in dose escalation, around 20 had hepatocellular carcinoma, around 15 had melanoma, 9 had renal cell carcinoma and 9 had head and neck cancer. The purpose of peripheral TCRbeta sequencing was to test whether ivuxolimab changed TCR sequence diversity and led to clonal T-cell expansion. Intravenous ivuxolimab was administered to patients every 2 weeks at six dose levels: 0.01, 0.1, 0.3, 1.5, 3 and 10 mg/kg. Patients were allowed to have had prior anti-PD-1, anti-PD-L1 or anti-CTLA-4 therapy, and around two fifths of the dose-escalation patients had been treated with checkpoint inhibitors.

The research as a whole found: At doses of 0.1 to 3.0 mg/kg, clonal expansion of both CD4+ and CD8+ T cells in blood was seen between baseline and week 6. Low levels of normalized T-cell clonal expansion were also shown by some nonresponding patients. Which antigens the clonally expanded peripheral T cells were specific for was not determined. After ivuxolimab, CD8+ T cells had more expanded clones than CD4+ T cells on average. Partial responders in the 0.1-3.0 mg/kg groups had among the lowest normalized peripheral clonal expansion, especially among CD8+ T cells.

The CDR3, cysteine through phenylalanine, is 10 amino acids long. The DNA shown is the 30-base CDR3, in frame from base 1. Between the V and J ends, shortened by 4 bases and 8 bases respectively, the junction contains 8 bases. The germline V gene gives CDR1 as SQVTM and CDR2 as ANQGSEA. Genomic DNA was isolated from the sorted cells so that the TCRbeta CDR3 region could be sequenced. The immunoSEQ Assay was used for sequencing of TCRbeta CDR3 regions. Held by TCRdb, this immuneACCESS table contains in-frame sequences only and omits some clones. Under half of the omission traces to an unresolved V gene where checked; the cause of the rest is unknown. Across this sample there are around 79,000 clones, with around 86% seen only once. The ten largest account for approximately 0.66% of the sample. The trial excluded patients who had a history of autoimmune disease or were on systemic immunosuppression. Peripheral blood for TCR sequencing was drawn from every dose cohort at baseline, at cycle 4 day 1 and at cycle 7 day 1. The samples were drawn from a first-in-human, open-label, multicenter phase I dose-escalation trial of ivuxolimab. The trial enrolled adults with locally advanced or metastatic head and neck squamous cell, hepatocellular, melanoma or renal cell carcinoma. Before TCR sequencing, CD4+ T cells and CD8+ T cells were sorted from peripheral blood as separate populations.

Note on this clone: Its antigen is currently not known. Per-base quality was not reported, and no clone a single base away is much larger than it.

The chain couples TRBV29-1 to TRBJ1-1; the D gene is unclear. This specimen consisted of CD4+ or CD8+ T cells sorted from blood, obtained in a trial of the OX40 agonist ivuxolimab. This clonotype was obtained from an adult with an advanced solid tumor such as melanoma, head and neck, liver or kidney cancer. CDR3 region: CSVGGIEAFF. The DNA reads TGCAGCGTTGGAGGCATAGAAGCTTTCTTT.